The rows below give T cell receptor beta chains drawn from one sample of a study of blood T cell repertoires in COVID-19. TCRdb keeps only in-frame clones here, not all; method: immunoSEQ multiplex PCR. The sample gives approximately 90,000 clones, around 75% of which show up once; approximately 6.3% is in the top ten. The specimen sequenced was peripheral blood. The receptor set was obtained from a man in his 70s with COVID-19, enrolled during active disease. Both conserved end residues are part of each CDR3. A D gene is named only where the DNA matches it firmly. Only part of the rows carry a size: once, few, many, or a class if the clone is expanded.

j_gene | v_gene | d_gene | abundance | CDR3aa | CDR3nt
TRBJ2-5 | TRBV3-1/TRBV3-2 | TRBD2 | NA | CASSQVWREGKETQYF | TGTGCCAGCAGCCAAGTTTGGCGGGAGGGAAAAGAGACCCAGTACTTC
TRBJ1-5 | TRBV7-8 | NA | few | CASSSTGLSYSNQPQHF | TGTGCCAGCAGCTCAACAGGGTTATCGTATAGCAATCAGCCCCAGCATTTT
TRBJ2-7 | TRBV11-3 | NA | NA | CASSLILDARSYEQYF | TGTGCCAGCAGCTTAATTCTAGACGCACGGTCCTACGAGCAGTACTTC
TRBJ2-1 | TRBV28 | NA | NA | CASSLGAEQFF | TGTGCCAGTTCACTGGGGGCCGAGCAGTTCTTC
TRBJ1-2 | TRBV10-3 | TRBD1 | NA | CAISGDRVHGYTF | TGTGCCATCAGTGGGGACAGGGTCCATGGCTACACCTTC
TRBJ2-7 | TRBV9 | TRBD1 | NA | CASSVGGTGEYEQYF | TGTGCCAGCAGCGTAGGGGGGACAGGAGAATACGAGCAGTACTTC
TRBJ2-5 | TRBV13 | NA | many | CASSPSPREIVQETQYF | TGTGCCAGCAGCCCCTCCCCGAGGGAAATTGTCCAAGAGACCCAGTACTTC
TRBJ2-5 | TRBV7-9 | NA | NA | CASSLGAGRETQYF | TGTGCCAGCAGCCTAGGGGCCGGGAGAGAGACCCAGTACTTC
TRBJ2-7 | TRBV2 | NA | NA | CASSEAAPGSSYEQYF | TGTGCCAGCAGTGAGGCTGCCCCGGGGTCCTCCTACGAGCAGTACTTC
TRBJ1-5 | TRBV28 | NA | NA | CASRGTTLQPQHF | TGTGCCAGCAGAGGGACAACACTACAGCCCCAGCATTTT
TRBJ1-1 | TRBV6-1 | NA | once | CASSEVRTEAFF | TGTGCCAGCAGTGAAGTGAGGACTGAAGCTTTCTTT
TRBJ2-3 | TRBV7-2 | TRBD2 | NA | CASSPRLAGGLDTQYF | TGTGCCAGCAGCCCCCGGCTAGCGGGGGGCCTAGATACGCAGTATTTT
TRBJ1-2 | TRBV7-2 | TRBD1 | NA | CASRTGDRVRGYTF | TGTGCCAGCAGAACAGGGGATCGTGTGCGTGGCTACACCTTC
TRBJ1-4 | TRBV6-4 | NA | NA | CARASRGYNEKLFF | TGTGCCAGAGCCTCAAGGGGCTATAATGAAAAACTGTTTTTT
TRBJ2-1 | TRBV19 | TRBD2 | NA | CASRTIAAGRGNEQFF | TGTGCCAGTAGGACGATAGCGGCGGGGAGGGGAAATGAGCAGTTCTTC
TRBJ1-1 | TRBV19 | TRBD1 | NA | CASSLLTTGGTEAFF | TGTGCCAGTAGCCTATTAACCACAGGGGGCACTGAAGCTTTCTTT
TRBJ1-1 | TRBV19 | TRBD1 | NA | CASSTRQGWDTEAFF | TGTGCCAGTAGTACTCGACAGGGTTGGGACACTGAAGCTTTCTTT
TRBJ2-2 | TRBV4-1 | TRBD1 | NA | CASSLGQTLGELFF | TGCGCCAGCAGCCTGGGACAGACCTTGGGGGAGCTGTTTTTT
TRBJ1-1 | TRBV7-9 | NA | NA | CASSLSGNTEAFF | TGTGCCAGCAGCTTATCAGGGAATACTGAAGCTTTCTTT
TRBJ2-6 | TRBV7-8 | NA | few | CASSPLSGANVLTF | TGTGCCAGCAGCCCCTTATCTGGGGCCAACGTCCTGACTTTC
TRBJ1-1 | TRBV6-5 | TRBD1 | NA | CASRDTGGLNTEAFF | TGTGCCAGCAGGGATACAGGGGGTTTGAACACTGAAGCTTTCTTT
TRBJ1-2 | TRBV9 | NA | NA | CASSPYPGHHGYTF | TGTGCCAGCAGCCCATACCCGGGACACCATGGCTACACCTTC
TRBJ2-3 | TRBV19 | NA | NA | CASSRGVGDTQYF | TGTGCCAGTAGTAGGGGGGTAGGGGATACGCAGTATTTT
TRBJ1-2 | TRBV4-2 | TRBD1 | NA | CASSQSSGTGNYGYTF | TGTGCCAGCAGCCAATCCTCCGGGACAGGGAACTATGGCTACACCTTC
TRBJ1-1 | TRBV6-5 | NA | NA | CASSNMNTEAFF | TGTGCCAGCAGTAATATGAACACTGAAGCTTTCTTT
TRBJ2-4 | TRBV7-2 | NA | NA | CASSLSYEDIQYF | TGTGCCAGCAGCTTGTCCTATGAAGACATTCAGTACTTC
TRBJ2-7 | TRBV19 | NA | NA | CASSFSGKAYEQYF | TGTGCCAGTAGTTTCTCGGGAAAGGCCTACGAGCAGTACTTC
TRBJ2-1 | TRBV3-1/TRBV3-2 | TRBD2 | NA | CASSPTSAHNEQFF | TGTGCCAGCAGCCCGACTAGCGCGCACAATGAGCAGTTCTTC
TRBJ1-1 | TRBV6-1 | TRBD1 | NA | CASSEQPTGVVRYKAFF | TGTGCCAGCAGTGAGCAACCTACAGGGGTCGTTCGATACAAAGCTTTCTTT
TRBJ1-2 | TRBV29-1 | NA | NA | CSVDPMAARTF | TGCAGCGTTGATCCGATGGCGGCGAGGACCTTC
TRBJ2-1 | TRBV6-5 | TRBD1 | few | CASSSDRANSYNEQFF | TGTGCCAGCAGTTCGGACAGGGCCAACTCGTACAATGAGCAGTTCTTC
TRBJ1-6 | TRBV7-9 | NA | NA | CASSFAGSYNSPLHF | TGTGCCAGCAGCTTCGCGGGTTCCTATAATTCACCCCTCCACTTT